The 25 T cell receptor beta chains given below trace back to one sample, sequenced in a study of regulatory T cells in long-lasting Graves disease. To make TCR beta libraries, researchers used iRepertoire HTBI primers and Arm-PCR of CDR3 regions. One entry per CDR3 protein results from TCRdb running MiXCR on the multiplex PCR reads. This table has some 460,000 distinct CDR3 sequences, roughly 17% appearing once. Time point: newly diagnosed GD, antithyroid drugs for less than 3 months. Preparation of the TCR library used RNA extracted from PBMCs. The sample was also linked to a second study, of T cells in Graves' hyperthyroidism and ophthalmopathy.

The starting material was peripheral blood mononuclear cells (PBMCs), obtained at new diagnosis, from a patient treated with antithyroid drugs. The receptors were sampled from a man between 40 and 49 years old with Graves disease.

This clonotype was detected a few times. This chain connects TRBV19 to TRBJ1-5; 7 bases line up with TRBD1. Germline V gene data show CDR1 as LNHDA and CDR2 as SQIVND (reference sequence). CDR3 length equals 15 residues. V lost 7 bases to trimming and J lost 2 bases; unmatched junction nucleotides: 8. The CDR3 DNA is TGTGCCAGTAAAGCGACAGGGTACGGCAATCAGCCCCAGCATTTT. Translated, it gives CASKATGYGNQPQHF.

This clonotype was observed a handful of times. The chain combines TRBV27 with TRBJ2-5, with no clear D. This CDR3 has 15 amino acids. The germline V and J ends were trimmed by 0 bases and 7 bases, with 15 bases remaining between them. CDR1 and CDR2 from the germline V gene are MNHEY and SMNVEV (reference sequence). The CDR3 bases are TGTGCCAGCAGTTTATCGAATACGGGTCGCGCGACCCAGTACTTC. It encodes CASSLSNTGRATQYF.

This clonotype was detected a few times. The rearrangement joins TRBV29-1 to TRBJ2-2; D is possibly TRBD1 (6 bases). The CDR3 length is 11 residues. The ends were cut back, 7 bases at V and 5 bases at J, with 8 bases in the middle. Looked up from germline, CDR1 is SQVTM and CDR2 is ANQGSEA. Written as DNA, the CDR3 is TGCAGCGGGCAGGGGACCGGGGAGCTGTTTTTT. Translation gives CSGQGTGELFF.

This clonotype was seen ten or more times. At one end the junction does not follow the germline gene, possibly because of a read error. The chain joins TRBV2 to TRBJ2-7; D may match TRBD1 or TRBD2 (6 bases each). CDR1 SNHLY and CDR2 FYNNEI come from the germline V gene. The CDR3 length is 12 residues. Written as DNA, the CDR3 is TGTGCCAGCAGTGAAAAAGGGGGGTTTTTGGACTTC. Protein: CASSEKGGFLDF.

Many counts were recorded for this clonotype. This rearrangement joins TRBV11-2 to TRBJ2-7; D is perhaps TRBD1 (6 bases). Per germline, CDR1 SGHAT and CDR2 FQNNGV. The CDR3 consists of 15 residues. The germline V and J ends were trimmed by 5 bases and 0 bases, with 14 bases remaining between them. The DNA for the CDR3 is TGTGCCAGCAGCGACCGGGACATTGTCTCCTACGAGCAGTACTTC. This codes for CASSDRDIVSYEQYF.

This clonotype showed up just a few times. V is TRBV4-1 and J is TRBJ1-1; the match to TRBD1 covers 8 bases. Per germline, CDR1 MGHRA and CDR2 YSYEKL. CDR3 length equals 15 residues. The ends lost 6 bases at V and 1 base at J; junction bases unmatched: 7. The CDR3 nucleotides are TGCGCCAGCAGACCCGGGACAGGTAGGAACACTGAAGCTTTCTTT. This translates into CASRPGTGRNTEAFF.

This clonotype was observed at least ten times. A read error may produce the germline difference seen at one junction end. The J gene is TRBJ2-1, the V gene TRBV5-1, with D possibly TRBD2 on 6 matching bases. This CDR3 region has 14 residues. Germline V gene data show CDR1 as SGHRS and CDR2 as YFSETQ. CDR3 residues: CASSLARGWHEQFF. The CDR3 nucleotides read TGTGCCAGCAGCTTGGCCCGGGGGTGGCATGAGCAGTTCTTC.

The chain uses TRBV28 and TRBJ1-3, with D perhaps matching TRBD1 (6 bases). V shed 5 bases and J shed 5 bases, with 10 bases lying between them. There are 13 residues in the CDR3. The germline gives CDR1 MDHEN, CDR2 SYDVKM. The CDR3 DNA reads TGTGCCAGCAGTACAGGGCATCGAAACACCATATATTTT. Its translation is CASSTGHRNTIYF.

This clonotype has a handful of counts. The chain carries TRBV29-1 and TRBJ2-7, with D perhaps TRBD1 (5 bases). Trimming pared 4 bases from V and 5 bases from J, leaving 15 bases between. The CDR3 sequence is 13 residues long. Germline values: CDR1 SQVTM, CDR2 ANQGSEA. CDR3 DNA sequence: TGCAGCGTTGCCCTAGGGGTAGGGGACGAGCAGTACTTC. As protein: CSVALGVGDEQYF.

This clonotype has at least ten counts. The rearrangement uses TRBV28 and TRBJ2-3; no firm D call. The last part of the DNA fits TRBJ2-5 better; the J call may be wrong. From germline, CDR1 is MDHEN and CDR2 SYDVKM. CDR3 length equals 15 residues. CDR3 in amino acids: CASSSYPSAFVTQYF. CDR3 nucleotides: TGTGCCAGCAGTTCCTACCCTTCAGCGTTTGTGACCCAGTACTTC.

This clonotype occurred many times. The chain employs TRBV30 and TRBJ2-2; no reliable D call. V was trimmed by 2 bases and J by 6 bases, leaving 4 bases between them. Germline assignment: CDR1 GTSNPN and CDR2 SVGIG (reference sequence). The length of the CDR3 is 11 residues. CDR3 DNA sequence: TGTGCCTGGAGTTGGGCCGGGGAGCTGTTTTTT. Protein product: CAWSWAGELFF.

On this clonotype itself: One end of the junction does not line up with germline, which may come from a read error. The chain has TRBV2 and TRBJ2-1; TRBD2 aligns across 10 bases. This CDR3 is 15 amino acids long. Germline values: CDR1 SNHLY, CDR2 FYNNEI. The CDR3 protein is CAGSERTSGVNEQFF. In nucleotides, the CDR3 is TGTGCCGGCAGTGAACGGACTAGCGGTGTGAATGAGCAGTTCTTC.

This chain connects TRBV5-4 to TRBJ2-1; D possibly matches TRBD1 or TRBD2 (5 bases each). Trimming cost V 2 bases and J 3 bases, with 12 bases left between them. The CDR3 consists of 15 residues. Germline CDR1 is SGHNT and CDR2 is YYREEE (reference sequence). CDR3 nucleotide sequence: TGTGCCAGCAGCTTTGAGGGGATTTACTACAATGAGCAGTTCTTC. It translates to CASSFEGIYYNEQFF.

This clonotype showed up many times. This chain uses TRBV5-1 with TRBJ1-1, with 7 bases aligning to TRBD1. The CDR3 has 15 residues. The germline gives CDR1 SGHRS, CDR2 YFSETQ. J was trimmed by 4 bases and V by 4 bases; bases with no gene match: 10. The CDR3 sequence is CASSREGAPGTEAFF. CDR3 sequence (DNA): TGCGCCAGCAGCCGCGAGGGGGCCCCGGGCACTGAAGCTTTCTTT.

This clonotype appeared many times. The V call is TRBV28, the J call TRBJ2-7, with D unclear. The CDR3 extends over 14 amino acids. Trimming left V 2 bases short and J 7 bases short, with 15 bases between. The V gene's germline CDR1 is MDHEN and CDR2 SYDVKM. The CDR3 spells CASSLSPPLGEQYF. The CDR3 nucleotides are TGTGCCAGCAGTTTAAGTCCGCCCCTGGGGGAGCAGTACTTC.

This clonotype was observed at least ten times. The V gene is TRBV28, the J gene TRBJ2-7, with D maybe TRBD1 (7 bases). The CDR3 sequence is 18 residues long. Germline lookup yields CDR1 MDHEN and CDR2 SYDVKM. With 1 base removed from V and 2 bases from J, the gap between germline ends came to 21 bases. CDR3 sequence reads: CASSLSDRFASETYEQYF. Here the CDR3 DNA reads TGTGCCAGCAGTTTATCGGACAGGTTCGCTAGCGAGACCTACGAGCAGTACTTC.

There are many counts of this clonotype. This CDR3 reads CSARDGSGRGNEQFF. CDR3 nucleotides: TGCAGTGCTAGAGATGGTAGCGGGAGAGGCAATGAGCAGTTCTTC. V is TRBV20-1 and J is TRBJ2-1; 9 positions agree with TRBD2. V dropped 0 bases and J dropped 6; count of bases not matched to a gene: 6. Per the germline V gene, CDR1 is DFQATT and CDR2 is SNEGSKA (reference sequence). This CDR3 is 15 amino acids long.

This clonotype was seen ten or more times. This rearrangement joins TRBV12-3 or TRBV12-4 to TRBJ1-3, with a tentative D call TRBD1 (6 bases). The CDR3 extends over 14 amino acids. Trimming took off 6 bases at V and 8 bases at J, with 17 bases between the two ends. The CDR3 reads CASRPDRSVDTIYF. The CDR3 nucleotides are TGTGCCAGCAGACCGGACAGAAGTGTGGACACCATATATTTT.

This clonotype was observed at least ten times. This sequence joins TRBV10-3 and TRBJ2-1; 9 bases line up with TRBD2. Germline CDR1 and CDR2: ENHRY and SYGVKD. The CDR3 sequence is 17 residues long. Germline trimming cut 5 bases from V and 5 bases from J; bases unmatched to any gene: 13. CDR3 nucleotides: TGTGCCATCAGTCCGGGGCTAGCGGGAAGTTCACACAATGAGCAGTTCTTC. Amino acid sequence: CAISPGLAGSSHNEQFF.

In this sample, this clonotype turned up once. This may stem from a read error, because a much larger clone lies one nucleotide away. This chain links TRBV5-1 with TRBJ2-1; TRBD2 agrees at 15 bases. CDR1 is SGHRS and CDR2 is YFSETQ in the germline V gene. CDR3 length: 16 amino acids. Trimming at V came to 3 bases and at J to 9 bases, leaving 7 bases not matched to a gene. This chain's CDR3 is CASSYGGTSGRIEQFF. CDR3 nucleotides: TGCGCCAGCAGCTACGGGGGGACTAGCGGGAGGATTGAGCAGTTCTTC.

This clonotype has a count of ten or more. This chain links TRBV20-1 with TRBJ2-7; 9 bases fit TRBD1. Trimming cost V 0 bases and J 3 bases; bases outside gene matches: 6. The CDR3 extends over 15 amino acids. Germline values: CDR1 DFQATT, CDR2 SNEGSKA (reference sequence). The CDR3, as DNA: TGCAGTGCTAGAGATCACCGGGACAGGGTCTACGAGCAGTACTTC. Residues: CSARDHRDRVYEQYF.

There are many counts of this clonotype. The V gene is TRBV11-2, the J gene TRBJ2-1; no reliable D call. V lost 0 bases to trimming and J lost 0 bases, with 12 bases between them. CDR3 size: 17 residues. Germline V gene sequence: CDR1 SGHAT, CDR2 FQNNGV. The CDR3 DNA reads TGTGCCAGCAGCTTAGATGTACTTGCAAGCTCCTACAATGAGCAGTTCTTC. Translation: CASSLDVLASSYNEQFF.

With regard to this clonotype: This may be a read error, as it is one base from a much larger clone. The rearrangement uses TRBV29-1 and TRBJ2-7, with D perhaps given as TRBD1 or TRBD2 (5 bases each). This CDR3 region has 14 residues. V was clipped by 5 bases and J by 2 bases, with 16 bases between them. CDR1 and CDR2 (germline): SQVTM, ANQGSEA. CDR3 nucleotide sequence: TGCAGCGTTCTAACGGGACGGCGGACCTACGAGCAGTACTTC. It specifies CSVLTGRRTYEQYF.

This clonotype has just a few counts. This chain connects TRBV2 to TRBJ1-6; D uncertain. Germline CDR1 reads SNHLY; CDR2 reads FYNNEI. Trimming left V 1 base short and J 14 bases short, with 15 bases between. The CDR3 sequence is 14 residues long. The DNA of the CDR3 is TGTGCCAGCAGTGAAGGGACGGAGGTCGGGGCCCTCCACTTT. It yields the protein CASSEGTEVGALHF.

The chain joins TRBV5-1 to TRBJ2-2, with 9 bases that match TRBD1. Per the germline V gene, CDR1 is SGHRS and CDR2 is YFSETQ. V was pared by 2 bases and J by 5 bases, with 4 bases of the junction left unmatched. The CDR3 is made up of 15 amino acids. DNA for the CDR3: TGCGCCAGCAGCTTCCGGGACAGGGAAACCGGGGAGCTGTTTTTT. Protein sequence: CASSFRDRETGELFF.